Detailed here is one T cell receptor beta chain. Its antigen has not been determined. Per-nucleotide qualities are absent, and no much larger clonotype sits a single base away. The trim is 4 bases for V and 10 bases for J, with a gap of 17 bases between the germline ends. The CDR3 runs 15 amino acids, cysteine and phenylalanine included. Only CDR3 DNA is held: 45 bases, read in frame from base 1. Via the germline V gene (reference sequence), CDR1 is LNHDA and CDR2 SQIVND. Library construction relied on PCR. The sample was run on an Illumina HiSeq 2500. To normalize quantification of the TCRbeta repertoire, the TCR libraries were built with molecular barcoding that relied on unique molecular identifiers. TCRdb reprocessed the public reads (quality trimming at Q25 with fastp, clone calling with MiXCR) and kept in-frame beta chains. Records with the same CDR3 protein are collapsed into one entry carrying the most frequent genes and DNA. For this sample the table gives approximately 270,000 distinct CDR3 sequences, of which about a tenth were detected only once. Together, the top ten hold 10% of the sample.

This record belongs to a study of T-cell reconstitution after alpha-beta-depleted transplantation in children listed by TCRdb under 2016. Notes on the research overall: Using TCR repertoire profiling, the study followed T-cell immune reconstitution in a quantitative way in children after TCRalphabeta/CD19-depleted allogeneic hematopoietic cell transplantation.

The input for sequencing was PBMCs from the stem cell graft donor, taken from the stem cell graft. Rearrangement joined TRBV19 to TRBJ1-6, and TRBD1 may be the D gene, going by 5 matching bases. The sequence derives from a human donor who donated a stem cell graft to a child with SCID. The nucleotide sequence is given as TGTGCCAGTAGTACCCGGGACGGCGGTAGGTCACCCCTCCACTTT. Its translation reads: CASSTRDGGRSPLHF. Supplemented by the reference TRBV19 and TRBJ1-6 proteins around the CDR3, the complete variable domain is DGGITQSPKYLFRKEGQNVTLSCEQNLNHDAMYWYRQDPGQGLRLIYYSQIVNDFQKGDIAEGYSVSREKKESFPLTVTSAQKNPTAFYLCASSTRDGGRSPLHFGNGTRLTVT.